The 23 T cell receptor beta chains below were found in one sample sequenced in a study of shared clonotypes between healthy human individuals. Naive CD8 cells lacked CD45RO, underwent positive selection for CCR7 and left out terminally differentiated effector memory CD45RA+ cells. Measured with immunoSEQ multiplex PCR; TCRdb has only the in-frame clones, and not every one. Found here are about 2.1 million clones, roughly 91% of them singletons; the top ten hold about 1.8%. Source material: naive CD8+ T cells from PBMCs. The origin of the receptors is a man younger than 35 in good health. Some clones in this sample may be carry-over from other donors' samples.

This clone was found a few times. The CDR3 sequence: CASSFEGDTEAFF. Written as DNA, the CDR3 is TGTGCCAGTAGTTTCGAGGGAGACACTGAAGCTTTCTTT. This chain links TRBV19 with TRBJ1-1; D gene ambiguous. Germline V lookup: CDR1 LNHDA, CDR2 SQIVND (reference sequence). This CDR3 spans 13 amino acids. V shed 5 bases and J shed 3 bases, with 10 bases lying between them.

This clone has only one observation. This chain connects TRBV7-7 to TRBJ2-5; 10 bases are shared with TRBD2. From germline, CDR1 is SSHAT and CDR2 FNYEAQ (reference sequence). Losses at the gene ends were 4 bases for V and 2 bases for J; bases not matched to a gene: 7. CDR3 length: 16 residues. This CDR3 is CASSSRLAGTQETQYF. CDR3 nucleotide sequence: TGTGCCAGCAGCTCTAGACTAGCGGGCACACAAGAGACCCAGTACTTC.

CDR3 region: CASNPIGGPAYEQYF. For the CDR3, the DNA is TGCGCCAGCAATCCCATCGGGGGCCCGGCCTACGAGCAGTACTTC. The chain joins TRBV5-1 to TRBJ2-7, with D perhaps assigned TRBD1 or TRBD2 (6 bases each). The CDR3 length is 15 residues. The germline V gene has CDR1 SGHRS and CDR2 YFSETQ. The ends were cut back, 6 bases at V and 2 bases at J, with 18 bases in the middle.

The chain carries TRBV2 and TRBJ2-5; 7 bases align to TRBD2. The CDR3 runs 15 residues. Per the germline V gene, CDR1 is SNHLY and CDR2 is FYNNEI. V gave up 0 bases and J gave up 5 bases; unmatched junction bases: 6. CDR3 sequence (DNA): TGTGCCAGCAGTGAAGCGGGAGGGGCAGATGAGACCCAGTACTTC. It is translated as CASSEAGGADETQYF. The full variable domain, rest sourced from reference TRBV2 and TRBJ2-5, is EPEVTQTPSHQVTQMGQEVILRCVPISNHLYFYWYRQILGQKVEFLVSFYNNEISEKSEIFDDQFSVERPDGSNFTLKIRSTKLEDSAMYFCASSEAGGADETQYFGPGTRLLVL.

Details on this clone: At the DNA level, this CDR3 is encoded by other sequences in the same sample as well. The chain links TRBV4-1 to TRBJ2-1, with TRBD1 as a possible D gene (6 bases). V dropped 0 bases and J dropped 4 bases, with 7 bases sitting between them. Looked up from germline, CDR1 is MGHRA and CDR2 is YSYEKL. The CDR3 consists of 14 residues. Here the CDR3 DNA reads TGCGCCAGCAGCCAAGATAGGGGGTACAATGAGCAGTTCTTC. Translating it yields CASSQDRGYNEQFF.

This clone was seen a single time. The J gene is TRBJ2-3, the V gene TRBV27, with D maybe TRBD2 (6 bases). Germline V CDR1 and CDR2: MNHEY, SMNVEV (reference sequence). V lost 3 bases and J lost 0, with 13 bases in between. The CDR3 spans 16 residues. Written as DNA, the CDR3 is TGTGCCAGCAGTTTTGGGGGACTGACTAGCACAGATACGCAGTATTTT. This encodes CASSFGGLTSTDTQYF.

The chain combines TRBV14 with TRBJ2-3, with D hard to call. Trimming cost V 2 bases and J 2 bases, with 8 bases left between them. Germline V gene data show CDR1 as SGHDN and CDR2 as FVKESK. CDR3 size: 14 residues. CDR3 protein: CASSQTGFTDTQYF. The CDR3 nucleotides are TGTGCCAGCAGCCAAACGGGCTTCACAGATACGCAGTATTTT. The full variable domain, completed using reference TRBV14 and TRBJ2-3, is EAGVTQFPSHSVIEKGQTVTLRCDPISGHDNLYWYRRVMGKEIKFLLHFVKESKQDESGMPNNRFLAERTGGTYSTLKVQPAELEDSGVYFCASSQTGFTDTQYFGPGTRLTVL.

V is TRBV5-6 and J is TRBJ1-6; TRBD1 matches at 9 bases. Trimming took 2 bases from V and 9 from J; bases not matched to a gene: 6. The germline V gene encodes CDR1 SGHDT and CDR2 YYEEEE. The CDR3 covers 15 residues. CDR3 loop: CASSLGDREFSPLHF. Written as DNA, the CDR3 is TGTGCCAGCAGCTTAGGGGACAGGGAGTTTTCACCCCTCCACTTT. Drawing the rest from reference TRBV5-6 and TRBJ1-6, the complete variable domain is DAGVTQSPTHLIKTRGQQVTLRCSPKSGHDTVSWYQQALGQGPQFIFQYYEEEERQRGNFPDRFSGHQFPNYSSELNVNALLLGDSALYLCASSLGDREFSPLHFGNGTRLTVT.

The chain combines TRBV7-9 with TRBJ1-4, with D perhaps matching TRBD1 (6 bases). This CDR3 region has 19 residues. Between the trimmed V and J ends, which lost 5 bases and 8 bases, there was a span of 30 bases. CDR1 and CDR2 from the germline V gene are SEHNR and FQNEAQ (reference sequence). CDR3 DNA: TGTGCCAGCAGCAACGTGGACAGAATAACAAGCGGTCGGGACGAAAAACTGTTTTTT. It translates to CASSNVDRITSGRDEKLFF. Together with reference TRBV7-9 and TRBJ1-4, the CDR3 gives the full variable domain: DTGVSQNPRHKITKRGQNVTFRCDPISEHNRLYWYRQTLGQGPEFLTYFQNEAQLEKSRLLSDRFSAERPKGSFSTLEIQRTEQGDSAMYLCASSNVDRITSGRDEKLFFGSGTQLSVL.

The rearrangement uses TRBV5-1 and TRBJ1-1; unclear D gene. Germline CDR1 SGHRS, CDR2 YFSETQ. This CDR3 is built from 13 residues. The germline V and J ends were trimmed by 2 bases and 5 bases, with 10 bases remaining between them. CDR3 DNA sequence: TGCGCCAGCAGCTTTGGGCGTGGGACTGAAGCTTTCTTT. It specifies CASSFGRGTEAFF. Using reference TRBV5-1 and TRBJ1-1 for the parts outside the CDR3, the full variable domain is KAGVTQTPRYLIKTRGQQVTLSCSPISGHRSVSWYQQTPGQGLQFLFEYFSETQRNKGNFPGRFSGRQFSNSRSEMNVSTLELGDSALYLCASSFGRGTEAFFGQGTRLTVV.

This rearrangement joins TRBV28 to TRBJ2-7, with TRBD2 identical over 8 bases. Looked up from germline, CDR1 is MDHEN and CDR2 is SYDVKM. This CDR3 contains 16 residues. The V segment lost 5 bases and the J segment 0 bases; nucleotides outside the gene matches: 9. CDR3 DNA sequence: TGTGCCAGCAGTCCAGCTGTAGCGGGAAACTCCTACGAGCAGTACTTC. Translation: CASSPAVAGNSYEQYF.

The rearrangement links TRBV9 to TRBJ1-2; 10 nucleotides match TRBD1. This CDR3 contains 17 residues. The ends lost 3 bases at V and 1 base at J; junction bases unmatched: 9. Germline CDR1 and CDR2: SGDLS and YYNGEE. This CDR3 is CASSGDRGKGGNYGYTF. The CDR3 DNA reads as TGTGCCAGCAGCGGGGACAGGGGAAAAGGGGGTAACTATGGCTACACCTTC.

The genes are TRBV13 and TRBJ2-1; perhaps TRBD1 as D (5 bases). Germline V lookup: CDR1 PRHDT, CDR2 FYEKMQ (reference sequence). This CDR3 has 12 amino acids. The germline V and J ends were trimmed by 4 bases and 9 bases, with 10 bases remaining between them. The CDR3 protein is CASSSDRGEQFF. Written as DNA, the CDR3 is TGTGCCAGCAGCTCCGATAGGGGTGAGCAGTTCTTC.

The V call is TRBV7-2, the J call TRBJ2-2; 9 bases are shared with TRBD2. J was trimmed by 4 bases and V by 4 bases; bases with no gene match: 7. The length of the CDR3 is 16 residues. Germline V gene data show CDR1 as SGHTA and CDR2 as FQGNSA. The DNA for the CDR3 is TGTGCCAGCAGCTGGAGTCGCGGGAGGGCCACCGGGGAGCTGTTTTTT. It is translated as CASSWSRGRATGELFF.

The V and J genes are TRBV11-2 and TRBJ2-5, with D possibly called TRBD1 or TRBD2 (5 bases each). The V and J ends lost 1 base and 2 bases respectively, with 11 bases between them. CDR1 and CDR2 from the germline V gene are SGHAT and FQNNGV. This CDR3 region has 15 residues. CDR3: CASSLGWGWQETQYF. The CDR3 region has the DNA TGTGCCAGCAGCTTAGGTTGGGGGTGGCAAGAGACCCAGTACTTC.

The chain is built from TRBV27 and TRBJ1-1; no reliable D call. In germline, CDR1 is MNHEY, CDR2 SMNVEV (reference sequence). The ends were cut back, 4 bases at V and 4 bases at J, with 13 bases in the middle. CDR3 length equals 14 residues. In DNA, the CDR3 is TGTGCCAGCAGTTACGGGGATTCTAGCACTGAAGCTTTCTTT. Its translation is CASSYGDSSTEAFF.

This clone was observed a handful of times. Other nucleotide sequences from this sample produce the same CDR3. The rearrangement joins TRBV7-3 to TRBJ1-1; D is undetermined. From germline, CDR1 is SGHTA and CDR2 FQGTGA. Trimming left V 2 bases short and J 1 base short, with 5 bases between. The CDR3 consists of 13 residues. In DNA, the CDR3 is TGTGCCAGCAGCTTATCCGAGAACACTGAAGCTTTCTTT. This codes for CASSLSENTEAFF.

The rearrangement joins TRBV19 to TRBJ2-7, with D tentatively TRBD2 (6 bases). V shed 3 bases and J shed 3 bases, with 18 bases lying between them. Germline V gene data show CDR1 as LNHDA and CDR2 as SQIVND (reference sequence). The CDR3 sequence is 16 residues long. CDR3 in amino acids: CASSMEGTSGDYEQYF. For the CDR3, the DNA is TGTGCCAGTAGTATGGAGGGGACCTCGGGGGACTACGAGCAGTACTTC.

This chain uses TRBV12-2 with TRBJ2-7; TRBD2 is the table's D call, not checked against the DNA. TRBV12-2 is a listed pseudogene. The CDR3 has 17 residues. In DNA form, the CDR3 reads TGTGCAAGTCGCCCAACTCTCAGCGGGAGGGCCATCTACGAGCAGTACTTC. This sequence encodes CASRPTLSGRAIYEQYF.

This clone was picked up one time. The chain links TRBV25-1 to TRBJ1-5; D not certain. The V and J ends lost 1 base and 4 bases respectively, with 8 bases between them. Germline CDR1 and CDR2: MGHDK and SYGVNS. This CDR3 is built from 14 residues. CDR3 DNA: TGTGCCAGCAGTGAATTATATGCGAATCAGCCCCAGCATTTT. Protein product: CASSELYANQPQHF.

The CDR3 coding sequence is TGTGCCAGCAGCCTGGGGGGGAAAATCGACGATGAGCAGTTCTTC. Translating it yields CASSLGGKIDDEQFF. The chain couples TRBV28 to TRBJ2-1; the match to TRBD2 covers 7 bases. J gave up 8 bases and V 6 bases, and 13 bases lay outside the gene matches. The CDR3 extends over 15 amino acids. CDR1 MDHEN and CDR2 SYDVKM come from the germline V gene.

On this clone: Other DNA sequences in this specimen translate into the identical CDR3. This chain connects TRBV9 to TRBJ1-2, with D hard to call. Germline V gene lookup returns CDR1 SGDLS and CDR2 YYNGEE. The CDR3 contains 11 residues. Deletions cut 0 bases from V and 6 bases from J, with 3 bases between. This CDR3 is CASSVGDGYTF. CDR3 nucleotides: TGTGCCAGCAGCGTAGGAGATGGCTACACCTTC.

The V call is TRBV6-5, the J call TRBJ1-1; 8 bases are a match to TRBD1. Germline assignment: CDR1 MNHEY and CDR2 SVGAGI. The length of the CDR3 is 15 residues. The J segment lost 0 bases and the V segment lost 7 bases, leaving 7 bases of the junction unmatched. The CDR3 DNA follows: TGTGCCAGCACCCTAGGACAGGGAATGAACACTGAAGCTTTCTTT. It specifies CASTLGQGMNTEAFF.